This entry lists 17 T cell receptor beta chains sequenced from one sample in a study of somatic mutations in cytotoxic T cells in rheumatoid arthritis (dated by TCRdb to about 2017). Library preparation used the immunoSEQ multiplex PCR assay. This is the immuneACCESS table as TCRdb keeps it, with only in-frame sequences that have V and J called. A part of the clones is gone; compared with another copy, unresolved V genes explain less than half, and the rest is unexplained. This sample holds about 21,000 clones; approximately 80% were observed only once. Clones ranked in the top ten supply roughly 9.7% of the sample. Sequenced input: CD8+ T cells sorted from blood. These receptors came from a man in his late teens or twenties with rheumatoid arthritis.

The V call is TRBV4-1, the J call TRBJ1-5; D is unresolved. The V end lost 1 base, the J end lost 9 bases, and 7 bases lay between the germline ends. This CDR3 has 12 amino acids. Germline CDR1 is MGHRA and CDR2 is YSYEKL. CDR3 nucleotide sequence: TGCGCCAGCAGCCAAGGTCGCCGGCCCCAGCATTTT. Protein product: CASSQGRRPQHF.

CDR3 residues: CASSYSSGAGEQFF. The DNA for the CDR3 is TGTGCCAGCAGTTACTCGTCCGGGGCTGGCGAGCAGTTCTTC. The chain has TRBV6-5 and TRBJ2-1, with D perhaps given as TRBD1 or TRBD2 (5 bases each). V lost 0 bases and J 10 bases, leaving 13 bases between the germline ends. This CDR3 has 14 residues. CDR1 is MNHEY, CDR2 SVGAGI, per germline.

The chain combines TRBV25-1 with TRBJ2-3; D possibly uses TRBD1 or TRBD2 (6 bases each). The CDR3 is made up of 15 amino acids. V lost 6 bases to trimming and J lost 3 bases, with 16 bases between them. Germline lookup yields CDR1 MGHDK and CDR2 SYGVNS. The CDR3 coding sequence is TGTGCCAGCAGCGGATCCTGGAGGGGGACAGATACGCAGTATTTT. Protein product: CASSGSWRGTDTQYF.

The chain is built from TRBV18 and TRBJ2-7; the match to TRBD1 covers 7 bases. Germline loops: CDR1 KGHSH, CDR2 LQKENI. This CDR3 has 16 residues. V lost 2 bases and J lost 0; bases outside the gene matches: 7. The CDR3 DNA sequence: TGTGCCAGCTCACCAGGGGTCCGGGACAGCTCCTACGAGCAGTACTTC. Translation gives CASSPGVRDSSYEQYF. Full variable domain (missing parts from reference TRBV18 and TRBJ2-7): NAGVMQNPRHLVRRRGQEARLRCSPMKGHSHVYWYRQLPEEGLKFMVYLQKENIIDESGMPKERFSAEFPKEGPSILRIQQVVRGDSAAYFCASSPGVRDSSYEQYFGPGTRLTVT.

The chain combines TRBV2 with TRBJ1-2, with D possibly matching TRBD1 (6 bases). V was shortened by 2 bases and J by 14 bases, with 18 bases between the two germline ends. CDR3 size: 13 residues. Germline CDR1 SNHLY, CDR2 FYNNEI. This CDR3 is CASSEIRTALFTF. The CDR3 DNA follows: TGTGCCAGCAGTGAAATCAGGACAGCCCTTTTTACCTTC.

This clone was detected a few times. The CDR3 loop reads CASSLIGVTEAFF. The DNA of the CDR3 is TGTGCCAGCAGCCTGATCGGGGTCACTGAAGCTTTCTTT. The chain combines TRBV7-8 with TRBJ1-1; D ambiguous. CDR1 and CDR2 from the germline V gene are SGHVS and FQNEAQ. This CDR3 comprises 13 residues. Trimming took 5 bases from V and 4 from J, leaving 11 bases between them.

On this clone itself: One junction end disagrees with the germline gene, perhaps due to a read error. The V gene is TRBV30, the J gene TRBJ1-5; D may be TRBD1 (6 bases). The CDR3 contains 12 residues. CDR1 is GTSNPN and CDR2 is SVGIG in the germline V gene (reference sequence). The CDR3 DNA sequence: TGTGCCTGGAGTGGGGAACAGGGCCCTAAATTTTTT. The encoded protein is CAWSGEQGPKFF.

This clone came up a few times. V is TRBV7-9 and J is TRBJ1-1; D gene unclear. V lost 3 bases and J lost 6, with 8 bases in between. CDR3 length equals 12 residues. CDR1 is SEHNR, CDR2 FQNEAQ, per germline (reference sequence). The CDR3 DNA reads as TGTGCCAGCAGCTTGACAATCGCTGAAGCTTTCTTT. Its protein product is CASSLTIAEAFF.

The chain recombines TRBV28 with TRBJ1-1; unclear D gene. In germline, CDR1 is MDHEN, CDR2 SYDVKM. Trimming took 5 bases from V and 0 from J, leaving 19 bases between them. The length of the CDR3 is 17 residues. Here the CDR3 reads CASSLPPMVEMNTEAFF. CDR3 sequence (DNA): TGTGCCAGCAGTCTCCCCCCTATGGTAGAGATGAACACTGAAGCTTTCTTT. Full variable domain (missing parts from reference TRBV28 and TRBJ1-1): DVKVTQSSRYLVKRTGEKVFLECVQDMDHENMFWYRQDPGLGLRLIYFSYDVKMKEKGDIPEGYSVSREKKERFSLILESASTNQTSMYLCASSLPPMVEMNTEAFFGQGTRLTVV.

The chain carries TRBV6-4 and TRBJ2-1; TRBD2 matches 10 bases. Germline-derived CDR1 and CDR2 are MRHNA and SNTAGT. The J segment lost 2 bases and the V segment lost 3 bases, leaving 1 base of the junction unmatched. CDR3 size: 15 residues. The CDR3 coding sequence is TGTGCCAGCAGTGAAAGCGGGGGGGCCTACAATGAGCAGTTCTTC. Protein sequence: CASSESGGAYNEQFF.

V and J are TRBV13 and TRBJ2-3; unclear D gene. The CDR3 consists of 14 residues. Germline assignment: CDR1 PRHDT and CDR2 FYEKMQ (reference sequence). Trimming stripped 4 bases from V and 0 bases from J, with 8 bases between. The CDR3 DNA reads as TGTGCCAGCAGCTCCTCGGACAGCACAGATACGCAGTATTTT. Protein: CASSSSDSTDTQYF.

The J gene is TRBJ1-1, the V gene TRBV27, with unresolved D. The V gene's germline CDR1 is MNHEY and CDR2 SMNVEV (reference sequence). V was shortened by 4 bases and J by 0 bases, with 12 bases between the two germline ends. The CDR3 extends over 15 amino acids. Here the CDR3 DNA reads TGTGCCAGCAGTTATTCCAGTAATATGAACACTGAAGCTTTCTTT. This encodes CASSYSSNMNTEAFF.

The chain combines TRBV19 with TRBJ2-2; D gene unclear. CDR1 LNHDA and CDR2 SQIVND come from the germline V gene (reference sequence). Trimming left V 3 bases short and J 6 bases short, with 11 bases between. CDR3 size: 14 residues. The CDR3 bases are TGTGCCAGTAGTATTCAGCTAGTTCCCGGGGAGCTGTTTTTT. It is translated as CASSIQLVPGELFF.

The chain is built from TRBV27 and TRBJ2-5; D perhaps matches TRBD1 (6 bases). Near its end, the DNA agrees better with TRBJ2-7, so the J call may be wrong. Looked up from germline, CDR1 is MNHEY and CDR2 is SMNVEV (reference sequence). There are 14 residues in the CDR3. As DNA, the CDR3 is TGTGCCAGCAGTTTTGGGGGCGCGACGGGCGAGCAGTACTTC. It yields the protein CASSFGGATGEQYF.

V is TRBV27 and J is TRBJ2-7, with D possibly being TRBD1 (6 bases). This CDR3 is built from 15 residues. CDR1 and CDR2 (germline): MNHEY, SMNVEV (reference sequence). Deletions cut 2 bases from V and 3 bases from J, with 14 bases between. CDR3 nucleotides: TGTGCCAGCAGTTTAGACACAGGGCTTAACTACGAGCAGTACTTC. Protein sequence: CASSLDTGLNYEQYF.

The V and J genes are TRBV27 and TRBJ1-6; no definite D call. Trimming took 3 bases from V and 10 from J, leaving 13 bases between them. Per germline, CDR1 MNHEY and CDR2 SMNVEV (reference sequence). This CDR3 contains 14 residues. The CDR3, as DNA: TGTGCCAGCAGTTTGGGCCCATTGTTATCACCCCTCCACTTT. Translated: CASSLGPLLSPLHF.

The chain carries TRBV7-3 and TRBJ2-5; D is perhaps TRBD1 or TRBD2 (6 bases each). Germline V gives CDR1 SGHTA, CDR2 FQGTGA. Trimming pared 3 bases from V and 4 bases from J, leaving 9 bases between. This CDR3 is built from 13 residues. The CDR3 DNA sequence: TGTGCCAGCAGCTTGGGGGGCGGAGAGACCCAGTACTTC. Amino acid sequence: CASSLGGGETQYF.